The following is a T cell receptor (beta chain) sequence with its context. Produced via immunoSEQ multiplex PCR; TCRdb's table is partial and in-frame only. The repertoire holds about 440,000 clones, with more than 85% as singletons. These data belong to a study of blood T cell repertoires in COVID-19. Germline lookup yields CDR1 MNHEY and CDR2 SVGAGI. V dropped 8 bases and J dropped 4 bases, with 11 bases sitting between them. The CDR3 has 12 amino acids. The receptor was isolated from a woman under 40 with acute or convalescent COVID-19. This sequence joins TRBV6-5 and TRBJ1-2, with D possibly matching TRBD1 (6 bases). The material sequenced was peripheral blood. The CDR3 DNA follows: TGTGCCAGCGACAGGTCAGGCTATGGCTACACCTTC. Protein product: CASDRSGYGYTF.